The 11 T cell receptor beta chains below all came from one sample that was sequenced in a study of cytomegalovirus exposure and HLA in healthy donors. Use of 60 Vbeta and 13 Jbeta primers characterized the PCR. Sequenced by immunoSEQ multiplex PCR; TCRdb stores in-frame clones only, minus some. This table holds around 100,000 clones, less than 80% found once. Sequencing input: PBMCs. Receptors were obtained from a man aged 35-49 years in good health and CMV-seronegative.

V usage is TRBV4-2 and J usage is TRBJ2-3, with 10 bases aligning to TRBD1. The trim removed 1 base at V and 6 bases at J, leaving 13 bases unmatched. Germline assignment: CDR1 LGHNA and CDR2 YNFKEQ. The CDR3 consists of 18 residues. The CDR3 loop reads CASSQGHGTGEGGDTQYF. The CDR3, as DNA: TGTGCCAGCAGCCAAGGACACGGGACAGGGGAAGGTGGGGATACGCAGTATTTT.

The chain joins TRBV7-3 to TRBJ2-6; D is unresolved. CDR3 size: 15 residues. V was cut by 0 bases and J by 0 bases, with 3 bases left in between. CDR1 and CDR2 from the germline V gene are SGHTA and FQGTGA. The CDR3 region is CASSLTLSGANVLTF. The DNA of the CDR3 is TGTGCCAGCAGCTTAACCCTCTCTGGGGCCAACGTCCTGACTTTC.

V and J are TRBV15 and TRBJ1-2; 11 nucleotides match TRBD1. This CDR3 region has 16 residues. Germline CDR1 reads LNHNV; CDR2 reads YYDKDF (reference sequence). The trim removed 0 bases at V and 7 bases at J, leaving 7 bases unmatched. CDR3 region: CATSRDPGQGGFGYTF. The DNA for the CDR3 is TGTGCCACCAGCAGAGATCCGGGACAGGGGGGATTTGGCTACACCTTC.

This chain connects TRBV6-5 to TRBJ2-1, with D possibly being TRBD1 (6 bases). Germline CDR1 is MNHEY and CDR2 is SVGAGI. V dropped 5 bases and J dropped 9 bases, with 11 bases sitting between them. The CDR3 has 12 amino acids. The CDR3 DNA sequence: TGTGCCAGCAGTGAACAGGGTTTTGAGCAGTTCTTC. Translation: CASSEQGFEQFF.

This chain uses TRBV6-5 with TRBJ1-1, with D hard to call. The CDR3 spans 14 residues. Between the trimmed V and J ends, which lost 9 bases and 0 bases, there was a span of 14 bases. Per the germline V gene, CDR1 is MNHEY and CDR2 is SVGAGI. CDR3: CAREVVRVNTEAFF. The DNA for the CDR3 is TGTGCCAGAGAAGTCGTTCGGGTGAACACTGAAGCTTTCTTT.

In DNA form, the CDR3 reads TGTGCCAGCAGCACCCCCTCCGGGGGGGCTCTACCATATGGCTACACCTTC. Translation: CASSTPSGGALPYGYTF. The chain combines TRBV28 with TRBJ1-2; the D gene is possibly TRBD1 (6 bases). The CDR3 runs to 17 residues. Germline V gives CDR1 MDHEN, CDR2 SYDVKM. V was clipped by 6 bases and J by 5 bases, with 25 bases between them.

The rearrangement joins TRBV6-1 to TRBJ2-2, with D maybe TRBD1 (8 bases). CDR3 size: 15 residues. The V end was cut by 6 bases, the J end by 5 bases, with 16 bases between. In germline, CDR1 is MNHNS, CDR2 SASEGT. CDR3 residues: CASRMTGEGTGELFF. The CDR3 DNA follows: TGTGCCAGCAGGATGACAGGGGAGGGGACCGGGGAGCTGTTTTTT.

The chain joins TRBV5-1 to TRBJ2-2, with a possible D match to TRBD1 (6 bases). Per germline, CDR1 SGHRS and CDR2 YFSETQ. This CDR3 has 15 residues. V lost 0 bases to trimming and J lost 4 bases, with 10 bases between them. The CDR3 DNA reads TGCGCCAGCAGCTTGGCCGGGGACATCACCGGGGAGCTGTTTTTT. This gives the protein CASSLAGDITGELFF.

The CDR3 region is CASSPGQGHNSPLHF. In DNA form, the CDR3 reads TGTGCCAGCAGCCCAGGACAGGGGCATAATTCACCCCTCCACTTT. This rearrangement joins TRBV9 to TRBJ1-6; 9 nucleotides align to TRBD1. Germline values: CDR1 SGDLS, CDR2 YYNGEE. This CDR3 region has 15 residues. Trimming removed 4 bases from V and 5 bases from J; junction bases left unmatched: 4.

This chain joins TRBV4-3 and TRBJ1-1; 8 nucleotides line up with TRBD1. This CDR3 is built from 14 residues. V trimming: 5 bases; J trimming: 4 bases; junction bases outside the gene matches: 6. Germline V CDR1 and CDR2: LGHNA, YSLEER. In DNA, the CDR3 is TGCGCCAGCAGCGGAACAGGGGGAATCACTGAAGCTTTCTTT. Protein: CASSGTGGITEAFF.

This sequence joins TRBV30 and TRBJ2-7; D gene unclear. This CDR3 has 12 amino acids. The V gene lost 4 bases and the J gene lost 6 bases, with 13 bases spanning the gap. CDR1 GTSNPN and CDR2 SVGIG come from the germline V gene (reference sequence). The CDR3 is CAWTKLVTEQYF. The DNA for the CDR3 is TGTGCCTGGACGAAACTCGTTACCGAGCAGTACTTC.